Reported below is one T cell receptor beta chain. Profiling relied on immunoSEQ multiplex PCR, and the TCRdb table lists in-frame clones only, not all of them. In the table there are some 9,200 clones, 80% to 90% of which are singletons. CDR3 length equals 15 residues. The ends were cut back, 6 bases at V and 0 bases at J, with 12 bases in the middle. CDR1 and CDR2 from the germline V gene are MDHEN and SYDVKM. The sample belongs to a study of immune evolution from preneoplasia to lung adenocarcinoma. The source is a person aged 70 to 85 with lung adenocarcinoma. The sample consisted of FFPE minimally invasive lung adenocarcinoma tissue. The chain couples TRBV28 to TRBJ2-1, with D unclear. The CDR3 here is CASSHLTRSYNEQFF. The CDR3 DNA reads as TGTGCCAGCAGCCACCTAACCCGCTCCTACAATGAGCAGTTCTTC.